This TCR beta chain was obtained from a study of beta chain features in type 1 diabetes. The entirety of the isolated RNA underwent reverse transcription, so expressed TCRB transcripts were sequenced. TCRdb's table, derived via immunoSEQ multiplex PCR, lists solely in-frame clones and lacks some. The table shows under 130,000 clones, with under 30% occurring only once. Study results and caveats: When cDNA is sequenced, cells with high TCR expression could be over-represented. Type 1 diabetes patients had moderately but significantly shorter TCRB CDR3s in all four CD4+ subsets.

Cells sorted by CD45RO/CCR7/CD25/CD127/CD95/CD27 comprised CD4+ naive, central memory, regulatory and stem cell-like memory cells. V gave up 3 bases and J gave up 6 bases, with 14 bases separating them. Germline-derived CDR1 and CDR2 are SGHRS and YFSETQ. The CDR3 sequence is 14 residues long. This clone was picked up a small number of times. Its antigen is as yet unknown. The chain uses TRBV5-1 and TRBJ2-3; TRBD2 is a possible D gene (6 bases). The sequence was obtained from a woman under 30 with type 1 diabetes. The specimen sequenced was central memory CD4+ T cells from blood. The CDR3 loop reads CASSSGLYPDTQYF. The CDR3 bases are TGCGCCAGCAGCTCGGGACTTTACCCGGATACGCAGTATTTT.